This T cell receptor beta chain was recovered during a study of blood T cell repertoires in COVID-19. V lost 5 bases and J lost 5, with 11 bases in between. Per the germline V gene, CDR1 is MGHDK and CDR2 is SYGVNS. This CDR3 has 13 residues. Participant age was roughly 18 to 89 years, and participants resided in approximately 25 US areas. For recovered donors of Cohort 3, there were two negative PCRs, clearance, or symptom resolution. As originally analysed: Amplification from reference gene primers served as the basis for estimated nucleated cell counts. Produced via immunoSEQ multiplex PCR; TCRdb's table is partial and in-frame only. For V, J and clone size, that table is used; D and trimming come from the DNA. The data contain about 330,000 clones, around 90% of them singletons.

The source of this sequence is a woman aged 30 to 39 who had recovered from COVID-19. The sample was PBMCs or T cells enriched from blood (not recorded which). The chain employs TRBV25-1 and TRBJ2-3; D is undetermined. The CDR3 here is CASSRMRGDTQYF. Written as DNA, the CDR3 is TGTGCCAGCAGTAGAATGCGTGGAGATACGCAGTATTTT.